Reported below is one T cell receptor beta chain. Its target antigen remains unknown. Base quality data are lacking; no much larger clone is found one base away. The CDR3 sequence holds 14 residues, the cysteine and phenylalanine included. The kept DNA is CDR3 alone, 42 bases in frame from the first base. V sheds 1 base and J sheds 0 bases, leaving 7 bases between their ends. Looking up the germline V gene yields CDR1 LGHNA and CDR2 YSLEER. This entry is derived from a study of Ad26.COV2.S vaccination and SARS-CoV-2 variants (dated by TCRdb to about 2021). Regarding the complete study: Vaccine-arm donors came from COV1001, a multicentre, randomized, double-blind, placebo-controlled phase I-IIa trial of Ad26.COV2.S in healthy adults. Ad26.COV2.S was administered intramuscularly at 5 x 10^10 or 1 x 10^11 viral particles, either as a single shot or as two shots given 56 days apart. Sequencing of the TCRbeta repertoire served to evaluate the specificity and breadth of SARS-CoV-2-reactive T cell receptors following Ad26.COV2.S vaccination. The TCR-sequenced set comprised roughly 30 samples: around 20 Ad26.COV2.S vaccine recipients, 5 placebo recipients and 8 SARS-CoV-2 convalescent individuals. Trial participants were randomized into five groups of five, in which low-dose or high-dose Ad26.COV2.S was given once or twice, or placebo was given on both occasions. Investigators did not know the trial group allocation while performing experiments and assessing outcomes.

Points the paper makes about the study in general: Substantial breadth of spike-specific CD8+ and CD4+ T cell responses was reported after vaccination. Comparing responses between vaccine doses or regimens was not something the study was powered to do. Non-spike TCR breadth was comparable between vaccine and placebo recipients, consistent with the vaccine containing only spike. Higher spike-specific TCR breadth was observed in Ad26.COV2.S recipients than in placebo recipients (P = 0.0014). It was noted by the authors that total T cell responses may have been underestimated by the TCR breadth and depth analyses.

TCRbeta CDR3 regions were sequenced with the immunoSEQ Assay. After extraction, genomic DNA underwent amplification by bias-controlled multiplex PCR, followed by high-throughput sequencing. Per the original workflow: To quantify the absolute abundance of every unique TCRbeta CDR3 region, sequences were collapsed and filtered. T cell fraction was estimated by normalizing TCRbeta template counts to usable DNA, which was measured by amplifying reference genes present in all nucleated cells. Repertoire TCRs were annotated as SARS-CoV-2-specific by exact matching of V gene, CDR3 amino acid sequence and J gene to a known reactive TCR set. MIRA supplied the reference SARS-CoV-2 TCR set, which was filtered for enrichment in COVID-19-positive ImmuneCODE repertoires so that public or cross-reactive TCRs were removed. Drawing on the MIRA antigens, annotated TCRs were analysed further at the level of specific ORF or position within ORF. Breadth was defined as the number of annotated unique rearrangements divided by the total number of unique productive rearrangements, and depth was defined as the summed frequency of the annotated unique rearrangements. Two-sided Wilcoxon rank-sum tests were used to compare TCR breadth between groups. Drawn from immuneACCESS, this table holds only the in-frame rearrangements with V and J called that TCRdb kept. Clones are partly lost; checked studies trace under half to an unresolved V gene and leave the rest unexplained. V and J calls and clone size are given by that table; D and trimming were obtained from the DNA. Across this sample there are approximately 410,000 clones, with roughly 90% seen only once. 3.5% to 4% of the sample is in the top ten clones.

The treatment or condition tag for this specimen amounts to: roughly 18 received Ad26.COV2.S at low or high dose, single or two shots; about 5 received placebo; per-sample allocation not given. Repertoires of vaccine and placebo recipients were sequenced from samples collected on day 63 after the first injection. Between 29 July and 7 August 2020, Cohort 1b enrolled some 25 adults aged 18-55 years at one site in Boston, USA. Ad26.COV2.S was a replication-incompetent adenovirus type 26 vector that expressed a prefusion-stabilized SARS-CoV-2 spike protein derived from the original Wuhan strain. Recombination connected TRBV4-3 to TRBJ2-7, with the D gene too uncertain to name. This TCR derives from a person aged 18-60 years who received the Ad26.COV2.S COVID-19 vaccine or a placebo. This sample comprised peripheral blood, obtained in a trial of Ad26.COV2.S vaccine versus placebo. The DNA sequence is TGCGCCAGCAGCCAAGGTCCCACCTCCTACGAGCAGTACTTC. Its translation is CASSQGPTSYEQYF.